This T cell receptor (beta chain) was documented in a study of cytomegalovirus exposure and HLA in healthy donors. Regarding the study as a whole: Reports indicated that the classifier achieved high specificity and sensitivity in diagnosing cytomegalovirus status. Many donors shared some public TCRs, even though most TCR sequences were rare.

Assay: immunoSEQ multiplex PCR; the TCRdb copy retains only in-frame clones and omits some. In the table there are under 300,000 clones, nearly 90% of which are singletons. V was clipped by 6 bases and J by 5 bases; unmatched bases: 4. The CDR3 spans 13 residues. The V gene's germline CDR1 is MGHDK and CDR2 SYGVNS. With regard to this clone: Its antigen is unidentified.

It was the approximately 110-subject validation cohort, separate from the approximately 700-subject first cohort, to which the donors belonged. The receptor was isolated from a woman between 18 and 29 years old in good health and CMV-seronegative. The sample was PBMCs. This chain uses TRBV25-1 with TRBJ1-2; 9 bases match TRBD1. DNA of the CDR3: TGTGCCAGCAGGACGGGACAGGGTTATGGCTACACCTTC. It codes for CASRTGQGYGYTF.